Below, one TCR beta chain is given with its context. This clone was recorded many times. The specificity of this receptor is unknown. The record has no base qualities; no much larger clone is one base away. The sample's treatment or condition label, in plain terms: high-dose cyclophosphamide on days +3 and +4 as single-agent GVHD prophylaxis. Busulfan and fludarabine conditioning, a related or unrelated marrow graft, and cyclophosphamide on days +3 and +4 were given to PTCy patients. PTCy-treated patients were drawn from a prospective multi-institutional clinical trial. Mononuclear cells from peripheral blood and bone marrow were separated by Ficoll-Hypaque density centrifugation and then cryopreserved. This specimen comes from a study of T cells after posttransplantation cyclophosphamide (TCRdb year 2016). Turning to the overall study: The study tracked T cell repertoire reconstitution by TRB sequencing after myeloablative bone marrow transplantation using posttransplantation cyclophosphamide as GVHD prophylaxis. Samples from 35 PTCy-treated patients, along with samples from some 15 of their related bone marrow donors, underwent antigen receptor sequencing. Blood from all 30 or so PTCy patients with 1-year posttransplant specimens was subjected to TRB sequencing. TRB sequencing was also done on up to about 3 additional blood samples from 2 to 5.2 years after transplant in 3 patients, and on pretransplant blood from 4 patients. Because TRA and TRB clonality were tightly correlated in 9 samples, subsequent TCR analyses were focused on TRB only. Public TRB sequences were compared against a database of over 3,600 sequences linked to responses to pathogens, tumor antigens, self-antigens and alloantigens.

V is shortened by 5 bases, J by 6 bases, and the region joining them spans 23 bases. Taken from the germline V gene (reference sequence), the CDR1 and CDR2 loops are SEHNR and FQNEAQ. The CDR3 goes from the cysteine to the phenylalanine over 17 residues. Only the CDR3 DNA stays, 51 bases, in frame from base 1. Genomic DNA was used for TRB sequencing, which was performed with the immunoSEQ assay at survey resolution or with the hsTCRB kit. The paper's processing steps were these. The immunoSEQ software handled initial read processing, and the LymphoSeq R package was used for repertoire analyses. Clonality was computed as 1 minus normalized Shannon entropy, and a Gini coefficient was also calculated for each TRB dataset. Phenotypes of unsorted samples were inferred by mapping TRB sequences from sorted subsets of the recipient or donor onto the same recipient's unsorted samples. The clones in this table, taken by TCRdb from immuneACCESS, are in-frame only. Not every clone is retained; where verified, under half of the shortfall comes from an unresolved V gene, and the cause of the rest is unknown. V, J and clone size derive from that table, while D and trimming were established from the DNA sequence. The data for this sample show approximately 12,000 clones, each detected more than once. In total, the top ten clones hold roughly 25% of the sample.

The investigation overall reported the following: The TRB repertoires of T cells infiltrating skin or GI tract showed only limited overlap with the TRB repertoires of T cells in blood. Across a few dozen patients, TRB clonality was highly associated with recipient CMV seropositivity and CMV reactivation, and diversity in PTCy patients was similar to diversity in CNI/methotrexate controls. At 1-2 months, donor-recipient similarity was low but rose over the first year, and the later blood repertoires were often dominated by donor CD8+ memory clones.

The source material was PBMCs, sampled after allogeneic stem cell transplant with posttransplant cyclophosphamide. The chain is assembled from TRBV7-9 and TRBJ1-5; the D gene identity is not certain. This clonotype was obtained from a female patient aged 40-50 years who received an allogeneic stem cell transplant from a related donor, was CMV-positive, and had acute GVHD only. Following transplantation, T cells from the graft donor may be among those present. The sequence in DNA is TGTGCCAGCAGCCGCTTAACCGGGTCCGGCACCATTCAGCCCCAGCATTTT. The resulting protein is CASSRLTGSGTIQPQHF.